The entry that follows covers one T cell receptor (beta chain) sequence. The antigen remains undetermined. This CDR3 has 15 residues. Germline CDR1 and CDR2: GTSNPN and SVGIG (reference sequence). V shed 1 base, J shed 1 base, and the junction held 6 bases outside the gene matches. Single viable CD3+CD4+CD8-CD45RO+ cells were sorted as the memory CD4+ T cells. Donors' CMV status reflects serum IgG against pp150, pp28, p38, p52. After thawing, CD4+ T cells were positively selected. The sample originates from a study of memory CD4+ T cells and cytomegalovirus serostatus. Study in general: Healthy Belgian adult donors included 9 or 10 CMV-positive and some 23 CMV-negative people. Regarding the study as a whole: Each of approximately 73 CMV-associated TCRbeta sequences occurred in one to five individuals.

Repertoires were generated with immunoSEQ multiplex PCR, while TCRdb's copy carries only in-frame clones and drops some. The sample has 45,000 to 65,000 clones, approximately 78% seen once; the top ten hold about 0.8%. This receptor was identified in an adult in good health and CMV-seronegative. The V gene is TRBV30, the J gene TRBJ2-7; 8 nucleotides line up with TRBD2. The sequencing input was memory CD4+ T cells from blood. The DNA of the CDR3 is TGTGCCTGGAGTGGTAGGACTAGCTTTTCCTACGAGCAGTACTTC. It yields the protein CAWSGRTSFSYEQYF.